These 11 T cell receptor beta chains originate from one sample sequenced in a study of graft-versus-host responses after intestinal transplantation (dated by TCRdb to 2020 to 2023). Library preparation used the immunoSEQ multiplex PCR assay. Here the immuneACCESS table is served through TCRdb, limited to in-frame sequences with V and J called. Missing clones are a known gap in these copies; in checked studies unresolved V genes cover under half, and the rest lacks a known reason. The sample records about 6,800 clones, roughly 24% of which are singletons. The ten biggest clones cover 3.5% to 5.5% of the sample. This specimen's time point label, per the study, means: cells obtained before transplantation from donor or recipient. Sequenced material: alloreactive CD4+ T cells from a mixed lymphocyte reaction culture, taken before intestinal transplant. Per the publication, the cell subset or site label means: CFSE-low proliferating T cells sorted from roughly 6-day pre-transplant mixed lymphocyte reaction (GvH or HvG direction). These receptors came from a human patient who received an intestinal transplant.

This clone was counted only a few times. V gene TRBV7-5 combines with J gene TRBJ1-1. TRBV7-5 is termed a pseudogene. CDR3 size: 9 residues. CDR3 sequence: CASSSPDFF. The DNA of the CDR3 is TGTGCCAGCAGCTCCCCCGATTTCTTT.

The gene calls are TRBV10-3 and TRBJ1-1, with D possibly matching TRBD1 (6 bases). Germline CDR1 ENHRY, CDR2 SYGVKD. Trimming cost V 4 bases and J 5 bases, with 14 bases left between them. The CDR3 sequence is 14 residues long. CDR3 amino acids: CAISVADSRTEAFF. The CDR3 DNA is TGTGCCATCAGTGTCGCGGACAGTCGAACTGAAGCTTTCTTT.

This clone is categorized as medium-sized. V gene TRBV5-1 combines with J gene TRBJ1-2; 10 bases agree with TRBD1. This CDR3 spans 14 amino acids. CDR1 is SGHRS and CDR2 is YFSETQ in the germline V gene. J lost 4 bases, V lost 4 bases, and 4 bases had no gene match. CDR3 in DNA: TGCGCCAGCAGCCCAAGACAGGGGGCCTATGGCTACACCTTC. Translation: CASSPRQGAYGYTF.

This clone was found a few times. This rearrangement joins TRBV12-5 to TRBJ1-6; D uncertain. Trimming cost V 6 bases and J 14 bases, with 20 bases left between them. CDR1 is LGHNT and CDR2 is FRNRAP in the germline V gene. The CDR3 spans 14 residues. DNA of the CDR3: TGTGCTAGTGGCCCGGACTTGCGGATCTCTTCCCTCCACTTT. Protein: CASGPDLRISSLHF.

There are a few counts of this clone. This chain's CDR3 is CAISESGGWQPQHF. The CDR3 region has the DNA TGTGCCATCAGTGAGTCTGGGGGTTGGCAGCCCCAGCATTTT. The rearrangement uses TRBV10-3 and TRBJ1-5; TRBD1 is a possible D gene (5 bases). Germline V lookup: CDR1 ENHRY, CDR2 SYGVKD. CDR3 length: 14 amino acids. The V and J ends lost 0 bases and 7 bases respectively, with 10 bases between them.

By share, this clone ranks as medium-sized (0.01 to 0.1%). The V and J genes are TRBV18 and TRBJ2-1; weak D call: TRBD2 (5 bases). Germline V gene sequence: CDR1 KGHSH, CDR2 LQKENI. Trimming shortened V by 3 bases and J by 8 bases, and 17 bases separated the two germline ends. This CDR3 spans 15 amino acids. DNA for the CDR3: TGTGCCAGCTCACCGGTTGGGTCCCCCGGGGATGAGCAGTTCTTC. Translated, it gives CASSPVGSPGDEQFF. The full variable domain, completed using reference TRBV18 and TRBJ2-1, is NAGVMQNPRHLVRRRGQEARLRCSPMKGHSHVYWYRQLPEEGLKFMVYLQKENIIDESGMPKERFSAEFPKEGPSILRIQQVVRGDSAAYFCASSPVGSPGDEQFFGPGTRLTVL.

This clone was observed once. The chain carries TRBV6-7 and TRBJ1-1, with D possibly being TRBD1 (6 bases). TRBV6-7 is an ORF; its function is uncertain. Trimming stripped 5 bases from V and 3 bases from J, with 22 bases between. The CDR3 loop spans 17 amino acids. The CDR3 region is CASSLGEQGREYTEAFF. The DNA for the CDR3 is TGTGCCAGCAGTCTTGGGGAACAGGGAAGGGAATACACTGAAGCTTTCTTT.

This rearrangement joins TRBV5-4 to TRBJ2-6; D remains ambiguous. CDR1 and CDR2 from the germline V gene are SGHNT and YYREEE (reference sequence). V was shortened by 7 bases and J by 5 bases, with 25 bases between the two germline ends. The CDR3 covers 18 residues. The CDR3 is CASRSLVPDQSRANVLTF. DNA for the CDR3: TGTGCCAGCCGATCGCTCGTACCAGACCAAAGTCGGGCCAACGTCCTGACTTTC.

As concerns this clone: The junction and the germline gene differ at one end; a read error may be behind it. This sequence joins TRBV4-1 and TRBJ2-1; 9 bases are a match to TRBD2. This CDR3 has 16 amino acids. Germline V gives CDR1 MGHRA, CDR2 YSYEKL. CDR3: CASSQDWASGANEQFF. CDR3 bases: TGTGCCAGCAGCCAAGATTGGGCTAGCGGGGCCAATGAGCAGTTCTTC.

This clone was picked up a small number of times. The chain carries TRBV29-1 and TRBJ2-1; D possibly corresponds to TRBD2 (6 bases). Trimming cost V 4 bases and J 0 bases, with 13 bases left between them. This CDR3 region has 15 residues. The germline CDR1 and CDR2 sequences are SQVTM and ANQGSEA. In nucleotides, the CDR3 is TGCAGCGTTGCCTTGCGGGAAAGCTCCTACAATGAGCAGTTCTTC. Translated, it gives CSVALRESSYNEQFF.

This clone is judged medium-sized. V gene TRBV28 combines with J gene TRBJ2-7; 12 bases map to TRBD2. The trim removed 3 bases at V and 6 bases at J, leaving 9 bases unmatched. From germline, CDR1 is MDHEN and CDR2 SYDVKM. The CDR3 consists of 16 residues. Here the CDR3 DNA reads TGTGCCAGCAGTTTCCGACTAGCGGGAGATTTTTCCGAGCAGTACTTC. Its protein product is CASSFRLAGDFSEQYF.